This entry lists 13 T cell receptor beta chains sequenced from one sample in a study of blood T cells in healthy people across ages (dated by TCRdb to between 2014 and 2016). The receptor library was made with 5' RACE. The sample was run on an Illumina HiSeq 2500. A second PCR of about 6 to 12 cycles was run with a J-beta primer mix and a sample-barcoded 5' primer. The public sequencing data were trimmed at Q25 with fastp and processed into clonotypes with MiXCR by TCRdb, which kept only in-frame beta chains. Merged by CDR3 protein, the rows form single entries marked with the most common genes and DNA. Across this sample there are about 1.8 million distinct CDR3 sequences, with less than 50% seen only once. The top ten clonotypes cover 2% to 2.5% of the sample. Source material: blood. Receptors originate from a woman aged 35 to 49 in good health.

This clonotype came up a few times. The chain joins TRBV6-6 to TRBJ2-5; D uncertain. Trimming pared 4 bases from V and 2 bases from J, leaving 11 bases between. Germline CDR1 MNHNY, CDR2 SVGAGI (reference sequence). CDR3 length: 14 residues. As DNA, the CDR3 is TGTGCCAGCAGTTCAAACAACCTACAAGAGACCCAGTACTTC. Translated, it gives CASSSNNLQETQYF.

CDR3 protein: CSARGNPRSEQYF. The CDR3 coding sequence is TGCAGTGCTAGAGGGAACCCAAGGAGCGAGCAGTACTTC. J is TRBJ2-7 and V is TRBV20-1; D remains unclear. Germline lookup yields CDR1 DFQATT and CDR2 SNEGSKA (reference sequence). V was cut by 1 base and J by 6 bases, with 13 bases left in between. The CDR3 loop spans 13 amino acids.

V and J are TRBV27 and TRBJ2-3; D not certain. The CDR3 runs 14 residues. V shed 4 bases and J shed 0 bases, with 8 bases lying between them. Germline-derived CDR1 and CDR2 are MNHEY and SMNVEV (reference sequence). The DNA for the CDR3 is TGTGCCAGCAGTTCCTTCGACAGCACAGATACGCAGTATTTT. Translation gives CASSSFDSTDTQYF.

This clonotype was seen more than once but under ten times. CDR3 region: CASSLTGSGETQYF. The CDR3 nucleotides are TGCGCCAGCAGCTTGACAGGGTCGGGGGAGACCCAGTACTTC. This sequence joins TRBV5-1 and TRBJ2-5; D possibly corresponds to TRBD1 (6 bases). Germline lookup yields CDR1 SGHRS and CDR2 YFSETQ. This CDR3 contains 14 residues. The germline V and J ends were trimmed by 1 base and 5 bases, with 12 bases remaining between them.

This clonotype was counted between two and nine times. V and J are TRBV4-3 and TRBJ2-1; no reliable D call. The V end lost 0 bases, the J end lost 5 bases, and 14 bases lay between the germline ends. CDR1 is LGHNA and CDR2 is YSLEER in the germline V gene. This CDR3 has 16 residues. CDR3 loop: CASSQESDPADNEQFF. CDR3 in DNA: TGCGCCAGCAGCCAAGAAAGCGATCCGGCGGACAATGAGCAGTTCTTC.

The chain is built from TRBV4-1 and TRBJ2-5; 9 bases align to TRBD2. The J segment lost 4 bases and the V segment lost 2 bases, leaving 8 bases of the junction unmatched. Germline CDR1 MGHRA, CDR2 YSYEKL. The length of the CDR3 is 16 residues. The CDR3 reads CASSQRAGLAPETQYF. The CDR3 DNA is TGCGCCAGCAGCCAAAGGGCGGGACTAGCCCCAGAGACCCAGTACTTC.

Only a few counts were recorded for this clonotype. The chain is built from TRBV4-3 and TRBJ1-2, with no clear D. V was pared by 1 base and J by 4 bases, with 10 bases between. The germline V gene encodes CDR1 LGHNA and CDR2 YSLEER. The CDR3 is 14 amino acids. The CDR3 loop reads CASSQADGFYGYTF. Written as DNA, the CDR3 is TGCGCCAGCAGCCAAGCGGACGGCTTCTATGGCTACACCTTC.

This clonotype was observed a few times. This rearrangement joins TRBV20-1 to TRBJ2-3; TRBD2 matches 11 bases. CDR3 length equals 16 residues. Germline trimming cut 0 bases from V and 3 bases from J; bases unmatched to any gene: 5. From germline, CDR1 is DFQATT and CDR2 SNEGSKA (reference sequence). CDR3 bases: TGCAGTGCTAGAGATCATTCTAGCGGGGGGACAGATACGCAGTATTTT. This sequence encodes CSARDHSSGGTDTQYF.

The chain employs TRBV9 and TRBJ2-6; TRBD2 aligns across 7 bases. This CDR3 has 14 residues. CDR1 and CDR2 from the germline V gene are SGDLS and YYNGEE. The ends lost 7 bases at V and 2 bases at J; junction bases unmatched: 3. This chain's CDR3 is CASAGRAGANVLTF. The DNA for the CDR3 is TGTGCCAGCGCGGGGAGGGCTGGGGCCAACGTCCTGACTTTC.

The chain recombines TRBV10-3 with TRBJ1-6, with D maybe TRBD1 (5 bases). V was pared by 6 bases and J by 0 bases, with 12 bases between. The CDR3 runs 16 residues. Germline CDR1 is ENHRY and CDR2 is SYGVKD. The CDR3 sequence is CAIRGDGGSYNSPLHF. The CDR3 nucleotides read TGTGCCATCAGGGGGGACGGAGGCTCCTATAATTCACCCCTCCACTTT.

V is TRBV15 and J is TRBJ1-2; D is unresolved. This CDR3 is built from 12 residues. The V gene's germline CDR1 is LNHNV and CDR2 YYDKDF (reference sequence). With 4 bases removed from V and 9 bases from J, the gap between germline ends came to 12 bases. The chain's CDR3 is CATSKDPGSYTF. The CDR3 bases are TGTGCCACCAGCAAAGATCCCGGGAGCTACACCTTC.

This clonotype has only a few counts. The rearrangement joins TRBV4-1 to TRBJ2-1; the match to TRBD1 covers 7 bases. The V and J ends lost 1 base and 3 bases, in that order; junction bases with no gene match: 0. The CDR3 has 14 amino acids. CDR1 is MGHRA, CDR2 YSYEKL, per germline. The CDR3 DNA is TGCGCCAGCAGCCAAGGGACAGGCTACAATGAGCAGTTCTTC. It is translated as CASSQGTGYNEQFF.

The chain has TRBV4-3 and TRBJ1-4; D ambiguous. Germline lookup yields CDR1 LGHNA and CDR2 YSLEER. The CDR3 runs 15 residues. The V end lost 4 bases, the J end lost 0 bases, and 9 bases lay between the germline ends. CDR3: CASSRATATNEKLFF. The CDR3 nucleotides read TGCGCCAGCAGCCGGGCCACAGCAACTAATGAAAAACTGTTTTTT.